This T cell receptor (beta chain) was documented in a study of shared clonotypes between healthy human individuals. The CDR3 spans 12 residues. Germline CDR1 is MNHEY and CDR2 is SVGAGI. V lost 6 bases, J lost 11 bases, and 16 bases lay in between. As concerns this clone: It is likely a read error: a sequence one base away is far more abundant. The sample has other DNA sequences that encode this CDR3 too.

Each subset's genomic DNA was shared equally among a number of immunoSEQ plates. What was sequenced on ten immunoSEQ deep assay plates was unsorted PBMC DNA. Measured with immunoSEQ multiplex PCR; TCRdb has only the in-frame clones, and not every one. Of some 530,000 clones in the sample, roughly 80% were seen once. All donors were healthy HIV-negative adults lacking recent acute infections or vaccinations. J is TRBJ1-1 and V is TRBV6-5, with unresolved D. This TCR came from a woman aged 40-49 years in good health. Some clones in this sample may be carry-over from other donors' samples. Source material: PBMCs. CDR3 sequence (DNA): TGTGCCAGCAGAGCATTACCCGGCAGGGCTTTCTTT. Encoded protein: CASRALPGRAFF.